This passage covers 14 T cell receptor beta chains from one sample sequenced in a study of CD8+CD57+ T cells in acquired aplastic anemia listed by TCRdb under 2018. The sample was run on an Illumina HiSeq 2000. Genomic DNA was used as template for profiling of TCR beta VDJ combinations and CDR3 sequences. TCRdb trimmed public reads at Q25 via fastp, called clones via MiXCR and kept in-frame beta chains. Every distinct CDR3 protein forms one entry, paired with its most common genes and DNA. The sample records approximately 150,000 distinct CDR3 sequences, over 40% of which are singletons. Under 3.5% of the sample is held by the ten biggest clonotypes. Patients chosen for sequencing had shown expansion of CD8+CD57+ cells by flow cytometry. Input material: sorted CD4+, CD8+, or CD8+CD57+ T cells (not recorded which) from PBMCs. Receptor source: a human donor with aplastic anemia.

The chain combines TRBV4-3 with TRBJ1-6, with D perhaps TRBD1 (5 bases). Germline CDR1 and CDR2: LGHNA and YSLEER. With 0 bases removed from V and 10 bases from J, the gap between germline ends came to 16 bases. The CDR3 totals 16 residues. The CDR3 DNA follows: TGCGCCAGCAGCCAAGAAAGGGTAGCGGGGGGGTCACCCCTCCACTTT. Protein product: CASSQERVAGGSPLHF.

This rearrangement joins TRBV10-1 to TRBJ2-2, with D perhaps matching TRBD1 or TRBD2 (6 bases each). The CDR3 consists of 17 residues. The germline V gene has CDR1 WNHNN and CDR2 SYGVQD (reference sequence). V was shortened by 2 bases and J by 3 bases, with 16 bases between the two germline ends. CDR3 sequence reads: CASSELRGRGDTGELFF. Written as DNA, the CDR3 is TGCGCCAGCAGTGAGCTTCGGGGGCGAGGGGACACCGGGGAGCTGTTTTTT.

This clonotype has a single count. The chain is built from TRBV5-6 and TRBJ1-1; tentatively, D is TRBD1 (6 bases). CDR1 is SGHDT, CDR2 YYEEEE, per germline. Trimming removed 6 bases at V and 11 bases at J, with 14 bases between. This CDR3 contains 11 residues. The CDR3 nucleotides are TGTGCCAGCATAGCGGGGGCTCTGGCTTTCTTT. Translating it yields CASIAGALAFF.

V gene TRBV24-1 combines with J gene TRBJ2-1; 9 bases align to TRBD1. Looked up from germline, CDR1 is KGHDR and CDR2 is SFDVKD. V trimming: 5 bases; J trimming: 7 bases; junction bases outside the gene matches: 2. There are 13 residues in the CDR3. Here the CDR3 DNA reads TGTGCCACCAGTGGGACAGGGGTAAATGAGCAGTTCTTC. Residues: CATSGTGVNEQFF.

The chain is built from TRBV7-8 and TRBJ1-2, with no clear D. The V gene's germline CDR1 is SGHVS and CDR2 FQNEAQ. The V end was cut by 8 bases, the J end by 12 bases, with 7 bases between. CDR3 length: 8 residues. The CDR3 DNA follows: TGTGCCAGCCCCCAGGACACCTTC. Protein sequence: CASPQDTF.

A word on this clonotype: A much bigger clone sits one base away, suggesting this may be a read error. V usage is TRBV12-3 or TRBV12-4 and J usage is TRBJ1-1, with TRBD1 matching over 7 bases. This CDR3 spans 16 amino acids. Losses at the gene ends were 8 bases for V and 0 bases for J; bases not matched to a gene: 12. This chain's CDR3 is CASGPPRQGLNTEAFF. In nucleotides, the CDR3 is TGTGCCAGCGGCCCCCCCAGACAGGGATTGAACACTGAAGCTTTCTTT.

V and J are TRBV19 and TRBJ2-1; a possible D gene is TRBD1 (5 bases). Trimming stripped 9 bases from V and 7 bases from J, with 16 bases between. This CDR3 contains 13 residues. Germline V gives CDR1 LNHDA, CDR2 SQIVND (reference sequence). This CDR3 is CASSSQATNEQFF. CDR3 bases: TGTGCCAGCAGTTCACAGGCAACTAATGAGCAGTTCTTC.

The V call is TRBV19, the J call TRBJ1-5; a possible D gene is TRBD1 (5 bases). This CDR3 is built from 14 residues. With 5 bases removed from V and 4 bases from J, the gap between germline ends came to 12 bases. CDR1 and CDR2 from the germline V gene are LNHDA and SQIVND (reference sequence). The CDR3 DNA is TGTGCCAGTAGTTCCCAGGCAGGGAATCAGCCCCAGCATTTT. It encodes CASSSQAGNQPQHF. The full variable domain, completed using reference TRBV19 and TRBJ1-5, is DGGITQSPKYLFRKEGQNVTLSCEQNLNHDAMYWYRQDPGQGLRLIYYSQIVNDFQKGDIAEGYSVSREKKESFPLTVTSAQKNPTAFYLCASSSQAGNQPQHFGDGTRLSIL.

J is TRBJ2-7 and V is TRBV25-1; 7 positions match TRBD1. Germline loops: CDR1 MGHDK, CDR2 SYGVNS. There are 15 residues in the CDR3. Trimming cost V 4 bases and J 5 bases; bases outside gene matches: 11. CDR3 DNA: TGTGCCAGCAGTGGCCCTTACAGGGGCACCCACGAGCAGTACTTC. This codes for CASSGPYRGTHEQYF.

V and J are TRBV29-1 and TRBJ2-6, with 7 nucleotides matching TRBD1. Germline values: CDR1 SQVTM, CDR2 ANQGSEA. The CDR3 has 17 residues. V gave up 5 bases and J gave up 0 bases; unmatched junction bases: 10. The CDR3 coding sequence is TGCAGCGTTACTAGACAGGGTACCTACTCTGGGGCCAACGTCCTGACTTTC. It codes for CSVTRQGTYSGANVLTF.

The CDR3 bases are TGTGCCACCAGTGATTTGAACCGCTATGGCTACACCTTC. It encodes CATSDLNRYGYTF. The V gene is TRBV24-1, the J gene TRBJ1-2; D remains ambiguous. V lost 0 bases to trimming and J lost 4 bases, with 5 bases between them. This CDR3 region has 13 residues. Germline CDR1 KGHDR, CDR2 SFDVKD.

The rearrangement joins TRBV2 to TRBJ1-3; no clear D gene. The CDR3 has 15 residues. Germline CDR1 SNHLY, CDR2 FYNNEI. V was shortened by 6 bases and J by 4 bases, with 16 bases between the two germline ends. CDR3 nucleotide sequence: TGTGCCAGCAGCGCACGTGAAGAAGTGGGAAACACCATATATTTT. The encoded protein is CASSAREEVGNTIYF.

About this clonotype: An end of the junction differs from the germline gene, which may be a read error. The chain employs TRBV6-5 and TRBJ2-1, with no clear D. This CDR3 comprises 13 residues. CDR1 and CDR2 from the germline V gene are MNHEY and SVGAGI. This chain's CDR3 is CASSYRSYSEQFF. CDR3 in DNA: TGTGCCAGCAGTTATCGCTCTTACAGTGAGCAGTTCTTC.

This clonotype was recorded at least ten times. The chain carries TRBV5-1 and TRBJ2-1; no clear D gene. CDR1 SGHRS and CDR2 YFSETQ come from the germline V gene. Trimming cost V 0 bases and J 0 bases, with 10 bases left between them. CDR3 length: 16 residues. CDR3 sequence reads: CASSLEAASSYNEQFF. The CDR3 coding sequence is TGCGCCAGCAGCTTGGAGGCAGCTAGCTCCTACAATGAGCAGTTCTTC.